Below, 13 T cell receptor beta chains from the same sample are listed, as sequenced in a study of blood T cell repertoires in COVID-19. Only in-frame clones appear in the TCRdb table, and some are missing; sequencing was by immunoSEQ multiplex PCR. This table has about 130,000 clones, around three quarters appearing once. Sequencing was carried out using peripheral blood. Every receptor here comes from a human donor in a cohort sampled during active COVID-19.

This rearrangement joins TRBV11-2 to TRBJ2-6; possible D gene TRBD2, 5 bases. The V gene lost 6 bases and the J gene lost 0 bases, with 12 bases spanning the gap. Germline V lookup: CDR1 SGHAT, CDR2 FQNNGV. The CDR3 spans 16 residues. DNA for the CDR3: TGTGCCAGCAGGACTTCGAGGGCCTCTGGGGCCAACGTCCTGACTTTC. Translating gives CASRTSRASGANVLTF.

DNA for the CDR3: TGTGCCAGCAGCTTAGGCCCCTCTAGAGGAAACACCATATATTTT. Its protein is CASSLGPSRGNTIYF. The J gene is TRBJ1-3, the V gene TRBV7-9; unclear D gene. Per germline, CDR1 SEHNR and CDR2 FQNEAQ (reference sequence). The CDR3 sequence is 15 residues long. Trimming took 1 base from V and 4 from J, leaving 11 bases between them. Filled out from reference TRBV7-9 and TRBJ1-3, the complete variable domain reads DTGVSQNPRHKITKRGQNVTFRCDPISEHNRLYWYRQTLGQGPEFLTYFQNEAQLEKSRLLSDRFSAERPKGSFSTLEIQRTEQGDSAMYLCASSLGPSRGNTIYFGEGSWLTVV.

As DNA, the CDR3 is TGTGCCACCAGCAGAGGTGGAGCGGGGGGGATCTACAATGAGCAGTTCTTC. Its translation is CATSRGGAGGIYNEQFF. The chain combines TRBV15 with TRBJ2-1; 10 positions match TRBD2. V lost 1 base to trimming and J lost 3 bases; unmatched junction nucleotides: 6. Germline values: CDR1 LNHNV, CDR2 YYDKDF (reference sequence). CDR3 length: 17 residues.

In its sample, this clone ranks as medium-sized. The rearrangement joins TRBV7-9 to TRBJ2-5; 9 nucleotides match TRBD1. Germline V lookup: CDR1 SEHNR, CDR2 FQNEAQ (reference sequence). There are 14 residues in the CDR3. V shed 5 bases, J shed 5 bases, and the junction held 6 bases outside the gene matches. CDR3 sequence (DNA): TGTGCCAGCAGCGAAGGGACAGGGCACGAGACCCAGTACTTC. This encodes CASSEGTGHETQYF.

The chain uses TRBV10-2 and TRBJ2-7; weak D call: TRBD1 (5 bases). Trimming removed 2 bases from V and 4 bases from J, with 15 bases in between. CDR3 length: 15 residues. The germline V gene encodes CDR1 WSHSY and CDR2 SAAADI. For the CDR3, the DNA is TGCGCCAGCAGTGAGGAGGTCAGGGTGGGGTACGAGCAGTACTTC. This gives the protein CASSEEVRVGYEQYF.

The chain combines TRBV7-3 with TRBJ2-7, with 13 bases aligning to TRBD2. In germline, CDR1 is SGHTA, CDR2 FQGTGA. CDR3 size: 15 residues. After removal of 5 bases from V and 6 bases from J, the junction contained 7 bases not matched to a gene. As DNA, the CDR3 is TGTGCCAGCAGCGGACCGGGACTAGCGGGGACCGAGCAGTACTTC. Protein sequence: CASSGPGLAGTEQYF. Variable domain in full (rest from reference TRBV7-3 and TRBJ2-7): GAGVSQTPSNKVTEKGKYVELRCDPISGHTALYWYRQSLGQGPEFLIYFQGTGAADDSGLPNDRFFAVRPEGSVSTLKIQRTERGDSAVYLCASSGPGLAGTEQYFGPGTRLTVT.

This chain joins TRBV11-2 and TRBJ2-3; 8 positions agree with TRBD1. Germline V gene lookup returns CDR1 SGHAT and CDR2 FQNNGV. J lost 1 base, V lost 3 bases, and 6 bases had no gene match. The CDR3 totals 16 residues. The CDR3 nucleotides read TGTGCCAGCAGCTTCACACAGGGGGGTGGCACAGATACGCAGTATTTT. As protein: CASSFTQGGGTDTQYF.

The genes are TRBV7-8 and TRBJ1-6; tentatively, D is TRBD1 (5 bases). Germline V gives CDR1 SGHVS, CDR2 FQNEAQ. With 5 bases removed from V and 0 bases from J, the gap between germline ends came to 11 bases. CDR3 length: 16 amino acids. The chain's CDR3 is CASSHRTPSYNSPLHF. The CDR3 DNA is TGTGCCAGCAGCCACCGGACACCCTCCTATAATTCACCCCTCCACTTT.

The V and J genes are TRBV6-5 and TRBJ1-6; 10 bases are a match to TRBD1. Germline assignment: CDR1 MNHEY and CDR2 SVGAGI. J lost 6 bases, V lost 11 bases, and 7 bases had no gene match. The CDR3 contains 14 residues. The CDR3 DNA reads as TGTGCCGTCTTGAGGGACAGGGGTAATTCACCCCTCCACTTT. This gives the protein CAVLRDRGNSPLHF.

This clone has only a few counts. The chain carries TRBV18 and TRBJ2-7; D is unresolved. V was clipped by 5 bases and J by 2 bases, with 10 bases between them. CDR1 is KGHSH, CDR2 LQKENI, per germline. This CDR3 comprises 13 residues. CDR3 loop: CASSNGPTYEQYF. CDR3 nucleotides: TGTGCCAGCTCAAATGGGCCAACCTACGAGCAGTACTTC.

The rearrangement uses TRBV3-1 (or the pseudogene TRBV3-2) and TRBJ2-3, with unresolved D. The CDR3 extends over 14 amino acids. The germline V gene has CDR1 LGHDT and CDR2 YNNKEL (reference sequence). Trimming cost V 2 bases and J 3 bases, with 9 bases left between them. The CDR3, as DNA: TGTGCCAGCAGCCAACCCTCAGCGACAGATACGCAGTATTTT. Its translation is CASSQPSATDTQYF.

CDR3 amino acids: CSVLPARGGGYEQYF. The CDR3 region has the DNA TGCAGCGTCCTCCCTGCGAGGGGGGGCGGCTACGAGCAGTACTTC. The V call is TRBV29-1, the J call TRBJ2-7; a possible D gene is TRBD2 (7 bases). There are 15 residues in the CDR3. Per germline, CDR1 SQVTM and CDR2 ANQGSEA. The V end was cut by 6 bases, the J end by 3 bases, with 21 bases between.

A note on this clone: One end of the junction varies from germline; a read error may be responsible. This chain connects TRBV5-6 to TRBJ2-7; 9 bases are shared with TRBD2. CDR3 length equals 16 residues. Germline CDR1 is SGHDT and CDR2 is YYEEEE. In nucleotides, the CDR3 is TGTGCCAGCAGCTTGGCCGTAGCGGGGGAGGACTACGAACAGTACTTC. It yields the protein CASSLAVAGEDYEQYF.